This T cell receptor beta chain was obtained from a study of OX40 agonist ivuxolimab in advanced cancers. Study summary: In this cohort, patients received ivuxolimab, an agonistic anti-OX40 (CD134) antibody. Patients in the trial were receiving intravenous ivuxolimab every 2 weeks, at doses of 0.01 to 10 mg/kg.

The CDR3 extends over 14 amino acids. Germline CDR1 is LNHDA and CDR2 is SQIVND (reference sequence). V lost 7 bases to trimming and J lost 2 bases, with 9 bases between them. The method was immunoSEQ multiplex PCR; TCRdb's version includes in-frame clones alone and lacks a portion of them. Of fewer than 80,000 clones listed, around 91% are singletons. The V call is TRBV19, the J call TRBJ2-6; no reliable D call. The receptor was derived from an adult with an advanced solid tumor such as melanoma, head and neck, liver or kidney cancer. This specimen consisted of CD4+ or CD8+ T cells sorted from blood, obtained in a trial of the OX40 agonist ivuxolimab. The CDR3 coding sequence is TGTGCCAGTACATCAGGTCCTGGGGCCAACGTCCTGACTTTC. As protein: CASTSGPGANVLTF. The full variable domain, rest sourced from reference TRBV19 and TRBJ2-6, is DGGITQSPKYLFRKEGQNVTLSCEQNLNHDAMYWYRQDPGQGLRLIYYSQIVNDFQKGDIAEGYSVSREKKESFPLTVTSAQKNPTAFYLCASTSGPGANVLTFGAGSRLTVL.